A single sample gave rise to the 25 T cell receptor beta chains below, sequenced in a study of blood T cells in healthy people across ages. For the second PCR, which ran for about 6 to 11 cycles, a sample-barcoded 5' primer and a J-beta primer mix were used. TCRdb analysed the 5' RACE reads with MiXCR anew, one entry per CDR3 protein. The sample consists of around 900,000 distinct CDR3 sequences, about 28% of them appearing once. Sequences were obtained from blood. Every receptor here comes from an elderly woman in good health.

As for this clonotype: With a much larger clone just one base away, this may be a read error. The genes are TRBV6-2 or TRBV6-3 and TRBJ2-4; TRBD1 agrees at 8 bases. The CDR3 spans 16 residues. CDR1 and CDR2 (germline): MNHEY, SVGEGT. CDR3 amino acids: CASSPDRGGAKNIRYF. The CDR3 bases are TGTGCCAGCAGCCCCGACAGGGGTGGAGCCAAAAACATTCGGTACTTC.

In this sample, this clonotype turned up a few times. The chain joins TRBV6-2 or TRBV6-3 to TRBJ2-1, with 10 nucleotides matching TRBD2. The J segment lost 4 bases and the V segment lost 0 bases, leaving 9 bases of the junction unmatched. The CDR3 has 18 residues. Germline V lookup: CDR1 MNHEY, CDR2 SVGEGT. The CDR3 nucleotides read TGTGCCAGCAGTTACTCGAAGGCGGCTAGCGGGGGTTACAATGAGCAGTTCTTC. It specifies CASSYSKAASGGYNEQFF.

Turning to this clonotype: A much bigger clone sits one base away, suggesting this may be a read error. V and J are TRBV4-3 and TRBJ2-7, with TRBD2 matching 7 bases. Germline V gene data show CDR1 as LGHNA and CDR2 as YSLEER. The CDR3 sequence is 14 residues long. DNA for the CDR3: TGCGTCAGCGGGGACGTTCTCAGCTCCTACGAGCAGTACTTC. Amino acids: CVSGDVLSSYEQYF.

This clonotype has more than one count but fewer than ten. The chain uses TRBV4-1 and TRBJ2-3; D might be TRBD2 (6 bases). CDR1 and CDR2 (germline): MGHRA, YSYEKL. Deletions cut 0 bases from V and 5 bases from J, with 12 bases between. This CDR3 comprises 15 residues. DNA for the CDR3: TGCGCCAGCAGCCAAGATATGGCGGGGTTAGATACGCAGTATTTT. As protein: CASSQDMAGLDTQYF.

The chain recombines TRBV29-1 with TRBJ2-3, with TRBD2 matching 7 bases. V lost 7 bases and J lost 1; bases outside the gene matches: 8. Germline V gene lookup returns CDR1 SQVTM and CDR2 ANQGSEA. This CDR3 comprises 14 residues. The CDR3 is CSGGGGGGTDTQYF. The CDR3 bases are TGCAGCGGGGGGGGTGGCGGGGGCACAGATACGCAGTATTTT.

The sample holds a few counts of this clonotype. V gene TRBV11-2 combines with J gene TRBJ2-2; the match to TRBD2 covers 10 bases. The CDR3 sequence is 16 residues long. V lost 5 bases and J lost 6; bases outside the gene matches: 9. Germline V gives CDR1 SGHAT, CDR2 FQNNGV. The DNA of the CDR3 is TGTGCCAGCAGCACCCGACTAGCGGGCACGTCCGGGGAGCTGTTTTTT. Translating it yields CASSTRLAGTSGELFF.

A note on this clonotype: A clone one base away is much larger, so this may be a read error. The gene calls are TRBV6-2 or TRBV6-3 and TRBJ2-5; D remains unclear. This CDR3 is 14 amino acids long. The ends were cut back, 8 bases at V and 11 bases at J, with 24 bases in the middle. The germline V gene encodes CDR1 MNHEY and CDR2 SVGEGT. Here the CDR3 DNA reads TGTGCCAGCGTCCAAGCTTCGGGCTTAAATGAGCAGTACTTC. Its translation is CASVQASGLNEQYF.

This chain connects TRBV6-2 or TRBV6-3 to TRBJ2-3; 8 bases fit TRBD2. The CDR3 has 16 amino acids. V lost 2 bases to trimming and J lost 5 bases; unmatched junction nucleotides: 9. Germline V gene sequence: CDR1 MNHEY, CDR2 SVGEGT. DNA for the CDR3: TGTGCCAGCAGTTACCCCCCCAGCGGGGGACGAGATACGCAGTATTTT. Protein: CASSYPPSGGRDTQYF.

This clonotype was counted many times. J is TRBJ2-5 and V is TRBV20-1; perhaps TRBD2 as D (6 bases). Germline V gene lookup returns CDR1 DFQATT and CDR2 SNEGSKA (reference sequence). V gave up 2 bases and J gave up 5 bases, with 15 bases separating them. The CDR3 runs 14 residues. The DNA of the CDR3 is TGCAGTGCTAGATCGCAGGGTGCGGGGGAGACCCAGTACTTC. Protein sequence: CSARSQGAGETQYF.

This clonotype was picked up many times. This chain links TRBV4-2 with TRBJ2-1; 8 nucleotides align to TRBD2. The CDR3 runs 12 residues. The germline CDR1 and CDR2 sequences are LGHNA and YNFKEQ. The V segment lost 1 base and the J segment 12 bases; nucleotides outside the gene matches: 2. The CDR3: CASSQASGRQFF. The CDR3 DNA sequence: TGTGCCAGCAGCCAAGCCAGCGGGAGGCAGTTCTTC.

For this clonotype: This may be a read error: a much more frequent sequence differs by one nucleotide. The J gene is TRBJ2-4, the V gene TRBV29-1; 7 bases line up with TRBD1. Germline CDR1 and CDR2: SQVTM and ANQGSEA. CDR3 length equals 15 residues. The CDR3 DNA reads as TGCGGCGTAACGGAAGGGGGCGCGGGCAAAAACATTCAGTACTTC. Translating it yields CGVTEGGAGKNIQYF.

This clonotype has only one observation. Mismatch with germline at one junction end may stem from a read error. This chain connects TRBV11-2 to TRBJ2-7; D remains unclear. The CDR3 covers 17 residues. Germline V gene data show CDR1 as SGHAT and CDR2 as FQNNGV. The CDR3 loop is CASSIDGLWTSTYEQYF. The CDR3 DNA reads as TGTGCCAGCAGCATAGACGGCCTTTGGACCTCGACCTACGAGCAGTACTTC.

The chain couples TRBV21-1 to TRBJ2-5; the DNA was not used to check the table's D call, TRBD1. TRBV21-1 is classified as a pseudogene. The length of the CDR3 is 15 residues. The CDR3 loop reads CASSTGPGYQETQYF. As DNA, the CDR3 is TGTGCCAGCAGCACCGGTCCCGGTTACCAAGAGACCCAGTACTTC.

This clonotype was observed many times. J is TRBJ1-5 and V is TRBV6-2 or TRBV6-3; no firm D call. Trimming removed 0 bases from V and 2 bases from J, with 8 bases in between. This CDR3 contains 15 residues. Germline lookup yields CDR1 MNHEY and CDR2 SVGEGT. The CDR3 DNA sequence: TGTGCCAGCAGTTACTCGTGGGGTGGCAATCAGCCCCAGCATTTT. Its protein is CASSYSWGGNQPQHF.

This clonotype was observed at least ten times. The CDR3: CASSSGARQPQHF. Here the CDR3 DNA reads TGTGCCAGCAGTTCGGGGGCGAGGCAGCCCCAGCATTTT. The chain uses TRBV6-2 or TRBV6-3 and TRBJ1-5; maybe TRBD1 (6 bases). CDR1 is MNHEY and CDR2 is SVGEGT in the germline V gene. The CDR3 runs to 13 residues. V lost 4 bases to trimming and J lost 7 bases, with 11 bases between them.

This chain links TRBV20-1 with TRBJ1-5; possible D gene TRBD1, 5 bases. V was trimmed by 2 bases and J by 5 bases, leaving 16 bases between them. The length of the CDR3 is 15 residues. In germline, CDR1 is DFQATT, CDR2 SNEGSKA (reference sequence). CDR3 DNA sequence: TGCAGTGCTAGATCGGGACGGCTAACGGATCAGCCCCAGCATTTT. Its protein product is CSARSGRLTDQPQHF.

This clonotype was recorded many times. The chain has TRBV30 and TRBJ2-3; D unresolved. The germline CDR1 and CDR2 sequences are GTSNPN and SVGIG (reference sequence). Between the trimmed V and J ends, which lost 2 bases and 2 bases, there was a span of 2 bases. The CDR3 is made up of 11 amino acids. The CDR3 coding sequence is TGTGCCTGGAGTAACACAGATACGCAGTATTTT. It encodes CAWSNTDTQYF.

Turning to this clonotype: A junction boundary mismatches the germline segment, possibly from a read error. The V call is TRBV12-3 or TRBV12-4, the J call TRBJ2-3, with D possibly matching TRBD1 (5 bases). The CDR3 contains 16 residues. This CDR3 reads CASSSAWGEGADMQYF. DNA for the CDR3: TGTGCCAGCAGTTCGGCCTGGGGCGAAGGCGCAGATATGCAGTATTTT.

This clonotype was found many times. The CDR3 bases are TGTGCCAGCAGCTTAACTTTCCCAACAGGGGGCGGTGGCTACACCTTC. Amino acids: CASSLTFPTGGGGYTF. The gene calls are TRBV7-8 and TRBJ1-2, with 9 positions matching TRBD1. Germline CDR1 SGHVS, CDR2 FQNEAQ. The CDR3 is 16 amino acids. The trim removed 2 bases at V and 7 bases at J, leaving 11 bases unmatched.

The chain has TRBV18 and TRBJ2-5; D call uncertain. This CDR3 is built from 15 residues. Trimming stripped 3 bases from V and 1 base from J, with 12 bases between. Germline values: CDR1 KGHSH, CDR2 LQKENI. DNA for the CDR3: TGTGCCAGCTCACCGCTTCTAGGGCTCCAAGAGACCCAGTACTTC. It codes for CASSPLLGLQETQYF.

This clonotype was counted ten times or more. The chain joins TRBV7-2 to TRBJ2-1; 12 positions agree with TRBD2. The CDR3 loop spans 17 amino acids. Germline V CDR1 and CDR2: SGHTA, FQGNSA. V lost 3 bases to trimming and J lost 2 bases; unmatched junction nucleotides: 5. CDR3 loop: CASSFLAGGPPYNEQFF. The CDR3 coding sequence is TGTGCCAGCAGCTTCCTAGCGGGGGGGCCACCCTACAATGAGCAGTTCTTC.

This clonotype has just a few counts. The chain has TRBV7-2 and TRBJ2-6, with TRBD2 identical over 13 bases. Trimming took 5 bases from V and 2 from J; bases not matched to a gene: 9. The CDR3 has 19 residues. Germline CDR1 reads SGHTA; CDR2 reads FQGNSA. As DNA, the CDR3 is TGTGCCAGCAGCGGGCAACTAGCGGGGGGGCCCCCTGGGGCCAACGTCCTGACTTTC. Amino acids: CASSGQLAGGPPGANVLTF.

Turning to this clonotype: This sequence may be a read error, since a much larger clone differs from it by one base. The chain combines TRBV29-1 with TRBJ2-5; 8 positions agree with TRBD1. The J call is doubtful: the DNA matches TRBJ2-7 better. Per the germline V gene, CDR1 is SQVTM and CDR2 is ANQGSEA. The CDR3 contains 14 residues. DNA for the CDR3: TGCAGCGCTGAAAGACAGGGGTCCACCTACGAGCAGTACTTC. Its translation: CSAERQGSTYEQYF.

The CDR3, as DNA: TGTGCCAGCAGCTTAGGGACAGGGGTGTACTTC. Translating it yields CASSLGTGVYF. The chain combines TRBV7-9 with TRBJ2-7, with 9 bases identical to TRBD1. V lost 1 base and J lost 12; bases outside the gene matches: 1. The CDR3 totals 11 residues. Germline V gene sequence: CDR1 SEHNR, CDR2 FQNEAQ (reference sequence).

This sequence joins TRBV4-3 and TRBJ2-1; 9 bases line up with TRBD2. V dropped 0 bases and J dropped 3; count of bases not matched to a gene: 15. This CDR3 is built from 20 residues. Germline CDR1 and CDR2: LGHNA and YSLEER. The CDR3 nucleotides read TGCGCCAGCAGCCAAGATTTAGATTGGCGGGGGGGCATGTTCTACAATGAGCAGTTCTTC. This codes for CASSQDLDWRGGMFYNEQFF.